The rows below give T cell receptor beta chains drawn from one sample of a study of blood T cell repertoires in COVID-19. Clones were read by immunoSEQ multiplex PCR, and TCRdb kept only the in-frame ones, dropping some. The sample yields around 150,000 clones, roughly 82% seen once. The sequencing input was peripheral blood. The origin of the receptors is a woman in her thirties or forties with COVID-19, enrolled during active disease. Both conserved end residues are part of each CDR3. Fields, in order: CDR3 length, V gene, D gene, CDR3 protein. D genes are given only for firm matches.

>15|TRBV30|TRBD1
CAWTTRDRVGQPQHF
>16|TRBV4-2|TRBD1
CASSQRGTGSMFGQFF
>15|TRBV30|.
CAWSGGARRNQPQHF
>14|TRBV25-1|.
CASSVLATSNEQFF
>16|TRBV10-3|.
CAIGARGGSGTGELFF
>13|TRBV6-6|.
CASRQGVDYGYTF
>11|TRBV12-3/TRBV12-4|.
CASSLGGLQFF
>13|TRBV7-9|.
CASRADIDYGYTF
>15|TRBV4-1|.
CASSQDPGIYNEQFF
>12|TRBV3-1/TRBV3-2|.
CASSQDWRTQYF
>15|TRBV5-6|TRBD2
CASSLMSGTYNEQFF
>20|TRBV9|TRBD2
CASSVDPGLAGAARSYEQYF
>14|TRBV6-7|TRBD2
CAETLAGVLETQYF
>13|TRBV10-1|.
CASSERGTQPQHF
>13|TRBV6-5|.
CASSPREYYGYTF
>16|TRBV18|.
CASSPKNRENTGELFF
>14|TRBV7-2|.
CASSVTQGSYEQYF
>14|TRBV6-6|TRBD2
CASSYWRGGEEQFF
>14|TRBV19|TRBD1
CASRNRGQGETQYF
>13|TRBV2|.
CASSDRAGTEAFF
>13|TRBV7-3|.
CASRQTNTGELFF
>11|TRBV6-1|.
CASSWQGTLDF
>14|TRBV6-1|.
CASSDGPGGEKLFF
>17|TRBV11-2|TRBD2
CASSLVVTSGGTDTQYF
>16|TRBV6-5|.
CASSYFSGASGTEAFF
>14|TRBV14|.
CASSLGSFPETQYF
>14|TRBV5-1|.
CASSLETSPYEQYF
>16|TRBV4-1|TRBD1
CASSSARTGGRNTIYF
>13|TRBV2|TRBD2
CASKFGGGNEQFF
>15|TRBV6-5|.
CASSPPRRGGNEQYF
>13|TRBV5-4|TRBD1
CASSTRDSPEQFF
>15|TRBV27|TRBD1
CASSPQGVVNTEAFF
>14|TRBV7-2|.
CASSQGGGYNEQFF
>14|TRBV11-2|TRBD1
CASRPQGAGSPLHF
>16|TRBV27|TRBD1
CASSSGTGGWNTEAFF
>15|TRBV30|.
CAWSVRGRMYNEQFF
>14|TRBV19|TRBD1
CASSLTGSGNTIYF
>12|TRBV14|.
CASSPSSYEQYF
>15|TRBV6-6|.
CASSYGPAGTGELFF
>14|TRBV2|TRBD1
CASLSGTGVGTQYF
>13|TRBV18|.
CASVQSTDREAFF
>14|TRBV7-2|TRBD1
CASSQGTGRETQYF
>16|TRBV18|TRBD1
CASSPLTQGASYGYTF
>15|TRBV3-1/TRBV3-2|TRBD1
CASSPGQGGNYGYTF
>14|TRBV9|.
CASSVLANTGELFF
>14|TRBV5-6|.
CASGLGDTTDTQYF
>15|TRBV5-1|TRBD1
CASSWGTATNTEAFF
>12|TRBV10-2|.
CASGGAPDTQYF
>14|TRBV7-3|.
CASSLDRTNSPLHF
>15|TRBV7-6|.
CASSLDWGRPGELFF
>15|TRBV6-1|.
CASSEITGRAYGYTF
>14|TRBV4-1|.
CASSQYRDNTEAFF
>17|TRBV7-3|TRBD2
CASSLAASGRRTGELFF
>14|TRBV18|TRBD1
CASSPGTGRVEQYF
>12|TRBV28|TRBD1
CAGTGASGKLFF
>12|TRBV18|TRBD1
CASSQGQDEQYF
>14|TRBV5-6|TRBD1
CASRRTGATGELFF
>15|TRBV9|TRBD1
CASSTRQGGNTEAFF
>13|TRBV18|.
CASSRGTGEKLFF